The clone carrying this TCR beta chain was detected only a few times. Its target is unknown. Sequence at one end of the junction differs from germline and may be a read error. The same CDR3 arises from other DNA sequences in this sample as well. All patients were treatment-naive before thyroid surgery. Under the authors' procedure: Building a distant-metastasis classifier for papillary thyroid cancer drew on CDR3 differences across clinicopathological groups. TCRdb called clones again from the PCR reads with MiXCR. These V and J calls derive from TCRdb rather than the authors' analysis. The sample consists of tens of thousands of clones, more than 10% of them appearing once. Germline V gene data show CDR1 as MNHNS and CDR2 as SASEGT. The CDR3 is 15 amino acids. This sample stems from a study of metastatic and nonmetastatic thyroid tumors. Study overall: Malignant thyroid and benign thyroid patients provided blood and tumor or nodule tissue whose repertoires were compared.

General observations from the study: Malignant thyroid tumors reportedly had TCR beta diversity that was significantly higher than in benign nodules, in blood and tumor.

The receptor was isolated from a female donor with papillary thyroid cancer or a benign thyroid nodule (not recorded which). Some clones in this sample may be carry-over from other donors' samples. This chain links TRBV6-1 with TRBJ2-2, with a weak D call TRBD2 (6 bases). Input material: blood. CDR3 bases: TGTGCCAGCAGACTAGCTGGAGCGGCCACCGGCGAGCTGTTTTTT. It codes for CASRLAGAATGELFF.